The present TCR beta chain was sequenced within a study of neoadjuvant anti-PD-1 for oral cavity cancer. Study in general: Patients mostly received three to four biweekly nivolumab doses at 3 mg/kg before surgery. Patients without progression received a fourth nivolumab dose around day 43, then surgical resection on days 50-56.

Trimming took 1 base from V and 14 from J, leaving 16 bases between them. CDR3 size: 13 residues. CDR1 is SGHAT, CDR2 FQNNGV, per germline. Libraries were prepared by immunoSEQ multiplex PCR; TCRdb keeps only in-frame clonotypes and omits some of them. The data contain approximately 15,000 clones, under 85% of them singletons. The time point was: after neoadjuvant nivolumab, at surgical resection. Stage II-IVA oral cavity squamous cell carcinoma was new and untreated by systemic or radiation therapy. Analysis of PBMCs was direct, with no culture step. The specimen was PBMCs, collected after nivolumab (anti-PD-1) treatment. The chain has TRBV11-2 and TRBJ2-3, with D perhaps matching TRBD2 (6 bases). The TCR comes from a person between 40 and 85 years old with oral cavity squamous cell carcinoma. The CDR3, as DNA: TGTGCCAGCAGCTTAGGGGTAGCTGGGAGGCTGTATTTT. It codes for CASSLGVAGRLYF.